The 29 T cell receptor beta chains below come from one sample, sequenced in a study of regulatory T cells in long-lasting Graves disease. HTBI primers from iRepertoire and Arm-PCR of CDR3 regions yielded the TCR beta libraries. In TCRdb, the multiplex PCR reads were re-called with MiXCR into one record per CDR3 protein. The sample lists about 470,000 distinct CDR3 sequences, more than 20% occurring once. The time point here: persistent/refractory GD, antithyroid drugs over 5 years with positive TRAb. PBMCs provided the RNA from which the TCR library was made. The input for sequencing was peripheral blood mononuclear cells (PBMCs), taken when the disease was refractory, from a patient treated with antithyroid drugs. Source of these receptors: a female donor with Graves disease.

Comment on this clonotype: A much larger clone differs by one base, so this may be a read error. The chain uses TRBV6-2 or TRBV6-3 and TRBJ2-5, with TRBD2 matching over 9 bases. The CDR3 runs 16 residues. CDR1 and CDR2 from the germline V gene are MNHEY and SVGEGT. The CDR3 protein is CASSTGLAQRQGTQYF. CDR3 in DNA: TGTGCCAGCAGCACTGGACTAGCGCAACGACAAGGGACCCAGTACTTC.

There are a few counts of this clonotype. V is TRBV6-1 and J is TRBJ1-5; D remains unclear. This CDR3 contains 15 residues. Trimming removed 2 bases at V and 0 bases at J, with 8 bases between. CDR1 MNHNS and CDR2 SASEGT come from the germline V gene. CDR3 loop: CASSEPGDSNQPQHF. The CDR3 DNA sequence: TGTGCCAGCAGTGAACCGGGAGATAGCAATCAGCCCCAGCATTTT.

Ten or more counts support this clonotype. This chain's CDR3 is CASINGDGYTF. CDR3 sequence (DNA): TGTGCCAGCATTAACGGCGACGGCTACACCTTC. The chain links TRBV2 to TRBJ1-2; D uncertain. This CDR3 has 11 residues. The germline gives CDR1 SNHLY, CDR2 FYNNEI. The V gene lost 7 bases and the J gene lost 8 bases, with 11 bases spanning the gap.

This clonotype was detected a few times. The chain carries TRBV5-5 and TRBJ1-5; 9 nucleotides agree with TRBD1. From germline, CDR1 is SGHKS and CDR2 YYEKEE (reference sequence). The CDR3 has 14 amino acids. V gave up 4 bases and J gave up 7 bases; unmatched junction bases: 6. The CDR3 nucleotides read TGTGCCAGCAGCGTTACAGGGGGCAGGCAGCCCCAGCATTTT. Translating it yields CASSVTGGRQPQHF. Using reference TRBV5-5 and TRBJ1-5 for the parts outside the CDR3, the full variable domain is DAGVTQSPTHLIKTRGQQVTLRCSPISGHKSVSWYQQVLGQGPQFIFQYYEKEERGRGNFPDRFSARQFPNYSSELNVNALLLGDSALYLCASSVTGGRQPQHFGDGTRLSIL.

The gene calls are TRBV30 and TRBJ2-1; D gene unclear. Germline V gene lookup returns CDR1 GTSNPN and CDR2 SVGIG (reference sequence). The CDR3 is made up of 11 amino acids. The V end lost 0 bases, the J end lost 10 bases, and 7 bases lay between the germline ends. The CDR3 spells CAWSVSLEQFF. The CDR3 region has the DNA TGTGCCTGGAGTGTAAGTCTGGAGCAGTTCTTC.

This clonotype was seen only a few times. The chain is built from TRBV9 and TRBJ1-2; D is undetermined. The V end lost 7 bases, the J end lost 2 bases, and 12 bases lay between the germline ends. CDR1 SGDLS and CDR2 YYNGEE come from the germline V gene. The CDR3 is 13 residues long. The chain's CDR3 is CASRRSGNYGYTF. The CDR3 region has the DNA TGTGCCAGCCGCCGGTCCGGGAACTATGGCTACACCTTC. Using reference TRBV9 and TRBJ1-2 for the parts outside the CDR3, the full variable domain is DSGVTQTPKHLITATGQRVTLRCSPRSGDLSVYWYQQSLDQGLQFLIQYYNGEERAKGNILERFSAQQFPDLHSELNLSSLELGDSALYFCASRRSGNYGYTFGSGTRLTVV.

This CDR3 is CASSVVQKYEQYF. The CDR3, as DNA: TGTGCCAGCAGTGTCGTTCAGAAGTACGAGCAGTACTTC. The J gene is TRBJ2-7, the V gene TRBV6-1, with D unclear. V shed 4 bases and J shed 4 bases, with 11 bases lying between them. This CDR3 is 13 amino acids long. Germline V gene data show CDR1 as MNHNS and CDR2 as SASEGT.

This clonotype has a handful of counts. The CDR3 loop is CASSPPGVPYEQYF. CDR3 DNA sequence: TGTGCCAGCAGTCCTCCGGGAGTACCCTACGAGCAGTACTTC. The chain has TRBV13 and TRBJ2-7, with D possibly TRBD2 on 6 matching bases. CDR3 size: 14 residues. Germline V gene sequence: CDR1 PRHDT, CDR2 FYEKMQ (reference sequence). V lost 6 bases and J lost 2, with 14 bases in between.

At least ten counts were recorded for this clonotype. CDR3 bases: TGTGCCAGCAGTGGGGGCAGAATCAATCAGCCCCAGCATTTT. This encodes CASSGGRINQPQHF. V gene TRBV2 combines with J gene TRBJ1-5; D possibly corresponds to TRBD1 (5 bases). The V end was cut by 4 bases, the J end by 3 bases, with 10 bases between. Germline V CDR1 and CDR2: SNHLY, FYNNEI. This CDR3 has 14 residues.

The chain joins TRBV20-1 to TRBJ2-7; 7 bases fit TRBD2. The CDR3 length is 14 residues. After removal of 0 bases from V and 7 bases from J, the junction contained 9 bases not matched to a gene. The V gene's germline CDR1 is DFQATT and CDR2 SNEGSKA (reference sequence). CDR3 loop: CSARDPAGAGEQYF. The CDR3 region has the DNA TGCAGTGCTAGAGATCCCGCGGGAGCGGGGGAGCAGTACTTC.

About this clonotype: Since a much larger clone is just one base distant, this may be a read error. J is TRBJ1-4 and V is TRBV28; D possibly corresponds to TRBD1 (6 bases). Germline CDR1 and CDR2: MDHEN and SYDVKM. CDR3 length: 15 residues. CDR3 bases: TGTGCCAGCAGTTTATCGGGGGCAACTAATGAAAAACTGCTTTTT. It encodes CASSLSGATNEKLLF.

The sample holds many counts of this clonotype. J is TRBJ2-6 and V is TRBV2, with TRBD2 identical over 7 bases. Per germline, CDR1 SNHLY and CDR2 FYNNEI. The CDR3 length is 13 residues. J was trimmed by 1 base and V by 11 bases; bases with no gene match: 2. This CDR3 reads CAGGGSGANVLTF. CDR3 DNA: TGTGCCGGCGGGGGTTCTGGGGCCAACGTCCTGACTTTC.

The chain employs TRBV13 and TRBJ1-1, with D maybe TRBD1 (5 bases). Trimming removed 4 bases from V and 6 bases from J, with 21 bases in between. From germline, CDR1 is PRHDT and CDR2 FYEKMQ (reference sequence). The CDR3 is 16 residues long. The CDR3, as DNA: TGTGCCAGCAGCTGTGCCGGGAGCGACAGTAAAGCTGAAGCTTTCTTT. Its translation: CASSCAGSDSKAEAFF. Looking up the rest from reference TRBV13 and TRBJ1-1 gives the full variable domain: AAGVIQSPRHLIKEKRETATLKCYPIPRHDTVYWYQQGPGQDPQFLISFYEKMQSDKGSIPDRFSAQQFSDYHSELNMSSLELGDSALYFCASSCAGSDSKAEAFFGQGTRLTVV.

The chain recombines TRBV9 with TRBJ1-4, with 11 bases lining up with TRBD1. V shed 3 bases, J shed 2 bases, and the junction held 0 bases outside the gene matches. The length of the CDR3 is 15 residues. Germline V gene lookup returns CDR1 SGDLS and CDR2 YYNGEE. CDR3 in DNA: TGTGCCAGCAGCGGGACAGGGGGCACTAATGAAAAACTGTTTTTT. Translated: CASSGTGGTNEKLFF.

This clonotype was seen ten or more times. The chain uses TRBV7-8 and TRBJ1-2; D may be TRBD1 (6 bases). The CDR3 is 15 residues long. Trimming removed 4 bases from V and 7 bases from J, with 19 bases in between. From germline, CDR1 is SGHVS and CDR2 FQNEAQ. CDR3 sequence reads: CASSSARGGLFGYTF. DNA for the CDR3: TGTGCCAGCAGCTCCGCCCGAGGGGGTTTATTTGGCTACACCTTC.

This clonotype was detected many times. V is TRBV7-2 and J is TRBJ2-3; the match to TRBD2 covers 10 bases. Germline V gene data show CDR1 as SGHTA and CDR2 as FQGNSA. CDR3 size: 16 residues. V trimming: 5 bases; J trimming: 4 bases; junction bases outside the gene matches: 9. The CDR3 loop is CASSAAPSGRADTQYF. CDR3 sequence (DNA): TGTGCCAGCAGCGCAGCACCTAGCGGGAGAGCAGATACGCAGTATTTT.

This clonotype was counted between two and nine times. CDR3 sequence: CASSVGTAVTEAFF. DNA of the CDR3: TGTGCCAGCAGTGTAGGGACAGCCGTCACTGAAGCTTTCTTT. This chain connects TRBV25-1 to TRBJ1-1; 7 nucleotides align to TRBD1. This CDR3 comprises 14 residues. J gave up 4 bases and V 4 bases, and 6 bases lay outside the gene matches. Germline V gives CDR1 MGHDK, CDR2 SYGVNS.

J is TRBJ2-2 and V is TRBV19; 8 nucleotides agree with TRBD1. This CDR3 comprises 17 residues. Germline CDR1 is LNHDA and CDR2 is SQIVND (reference sequence). Trimming cost V 6 bases and J 0 bases; bases outside gene matches: 9. The CDR3 is CASRVYPRGPNTGELFF. The CDR3 DNA reads TGTGCCAGTAGAGTATATCCCAGGGGGCCGAACACCGGGGAGCTGTTTTTT.

This clonotype was recorded at least ten times. The chain uses TRBV10-3 and TRBJ2-5; D is ambiguous. Germline loops: CDR1 ENHRY, CDR2 SYGVKD. The CDR3 consists of 15 residues. Between the trimmed V and J ends, which lost 7 bases and 1 base, there was a span of 16 bases. The CDR3 is CAIKSSRKVQETQYF. For the CDR3, the DNA is TGTGCCATCAAGTCGAGTCGTAAAGTCCAAGAGACCCAGTACTTC.

This clonotype occurred a few times. The chain recombines TRBV2 with TRBJ1-1; 8 bases fit TRBD1. The junction had 7 bases not matched to a gene; V was cut back by 4 bases and J by 6 bases. Per germline, CDR1 SNHLY and CDR2 FYNNEI. The CDR3 has 14 residues. The CDR3 here is CASSAGQGYSEAFF. The CDR3 region has the DNA TGTGCCAGCAGTGCCGGACAGGGTTACTCTGAAGCTTTCTTT.

The V call is TRBV5-4, the J call TRBJ2-5; D might be TRBD2 (5 bases). Trimming cost V 4 bases and J 5 bases, with 15 bases left between them. From germline, CDR1 is SGHNT and CDR2 YYREEE (reference sequence). The CDR3 consists of 14 residues. CDR3 in DNA: TGTGCCAGCAGCCCCCGTGGGAGCCCTGAGACCCAGTACTTC. Translating gives CASSPRGSPETQYF. Drawing the rest from reference TRBV5-4 and TRBJ2-5, the complete variable domain is ETGVTQSPTHLIKTRGQQVTLRCSSQSGHNTVSWYQQALGQGPQFIFQYYREEENGRGNFPPRFSGLQFPNYSSELNVNALELDDSALYLCASSPRGSPETQYFGPGTRLLVL.

This clonotype was counted a few times. The chain uses TRBV2 and TRBJ1-5; a weak D match, TRBD1 (5 bases). This CDR3 contains 13 residues. Germline V gives CDR1 SNHLY, CDR2 FYNNEI. Trimming cost V 8 bases and J 3 bases, with 11 bases left between them. The CDR3: CASGAGYNQPQHF. The CDR3 DNA reads as TGTGCCAGCGGGGCAGGATACAATCAGCCCCAGCATTTT.

This clonotype occurred many times. This chain uses TRBV28 with TRBJ2-7, with D possibly TRBD2 on 6 matching bases. CDR3 size: 15 residues. Germline V gene data show CDR1 as MDHEN and CDR2 as SYDVKM. The V and J ends lost 6 bases and 0 bases respectively, with 15 bases between them. The DNA for the CDR3 is TGTGCCAGCAGCTACCAAACGGGAGACTCCTACGAGCAGTACTTC. This codes for CASSYQTGDSYEQYF.

On this clonotype: At one end the junction does not follow the germline gene, possibly because of a read error. The V and J genes are TRBV7-2 and TRBJ2-5; 11 bases agree with TRBD2. Germline values: CDR1 SGHTA, CDR2 FQGNSA. There are 15 residues in the CDR3. Written as DNA, the CDR3 is TGTGCCAGCAGCATAGCGGGAGGGCCTAGGGAGACCCAGTACTTC. Translated: CASSIAGGPRETQYF.

About this clonotype itself: One base away lies a much larger clone, so this may be a sequencing read error. This chain links TRBV20-1 with TRBJ1-1; 7 bases agree with TRBD1. From germline, CDR1 is DFQATT and CDR2 SNEGSKA (reference sequence). This CDR3 is 13 amino acids long. The CDR3 loop reads CSAREDRASEALF. The CDR3 DNA reads TGCAGTGCTCGCGAAGACAGGGCATCTGAAGCTCTCTTT.

The rearrangement joins TRBV28 to TRBJ2-1, with a possible D match to TRBD1 (6 bases). Between the trimmed V and J ends, which lost 8 bases and 5 bases, there was a span of 22 bases. Germline V lookup: CDR1 MDHEN, CDR2 SYDVKM. The CDR3 is made up of 16 amino acids. The CDR3 sequence is CASLSRLGAWDNEQFF. The CDR3 nucleotides are TGTGCCAGCCTTTCCCGATTGGGGGCCTGGGACAATGAGCAGTTCTTC.

This clonotype has just a few counts. The rearrangement joins TRBV5-5 to TRBJ1-2; 8 bases fit TRBD1. The CDR3 has 15 residues. Trimming took 4 bases from V and 2 from J; bases not matched to a gene: 7. CDR1 is SGHKS, CDR2 YYEKEE, per germline (reference sequence). CDR3 bases: TGTGCCAGCAGCCCCGCCAACAGGGGGAACTATGGCTACACCTTC. Amino acids: CASSPANRGNYGYTF. The variable domain in full, with the rest retrieved from reference TRBV5-5 and TRBJ1-2, is DAGVTQSPTHLIKTRGQQVTLRCSPISGHKSVSWYQQVLGQGPQFIFQYYEKEERGRGNFPDRFSARQFPNYSSELNVNALLLGDSALYLCASSPANRGNYGYTFGSGTRLTVV.

This clonotype was seen only a few times. This chain links TRBV19 with TRBJ2-2; D possibly corresponds to TRBD1 (6 bases). Trimming cost V 6 bases and J 6 bases, with 17 bases left between them. The CDR3 runs 15 residues. CDR1 is LNHDA and CDR2 is SQIVND in the germline V gene (reference sequence). As DNA, the CDR3 is TGTGCCAGTAGCCTGTCGGACAGTGGATCCGGGGAGCTGTTTTTT. It codes for CASSLSDSGSGELFF.

This clonotype was counted a few times. The chain joins TRBV7-9 to TRBJ1-2, with TRBD1 matching over 9 bases. V shed 5 bases and J 2 bases; nucleotides not matched to a gene: 9. This CDR3 region has 16 residues. The germline V gene has CDR1 SEHNR and CDR2 FQNEAQ (reference sequence). CDR3: CASSVGTGSFNYGYTF. The CDR3 region has the DNA TGTGCCAGCAGCGTAGGGACAGGGTCTTTCAACTATGGCTACACCTTC. Full variable domain (outside the CDR3, taken from reference TRBV7-9 and TRBJ1-2): DTGVSQNPRHKITKRGQNVTFRCDPISEHNRLYWYRQTLGQGPEFLTYFQNEAQLEKSRLLSDRFSAERPKGSFSTLEIQRTEQGDSAMYLCASSVGTGSFNYGYTFGSGTRLTVV.